Listed below are T cell receptor beta chains from one sample, sequenced in a study of monozygotic twins with inflammatory bowel disease. TCRdb re-called the 5' RACE reads; one entry per CDR3 protein, DNA not given. The sample is made up of approximately 160,000 distinct CDR3 sequences, and the top ten hold 7.4% of it. Sequenced sample: blood. These receptor sequences come from a human donor with ulcerative colitis or Crohn's disease, or a healthy co-twin of an affected twin (not recorded which). Both conserved end residues are part of each CDR3.

CASSRLGRVYEQYF	TRBV27	TRBJ2-7
CASRTSGSHEQYF	TRBV14	TRBJ2-7
CASSSPQGMNTGELFF	TRBV11-2	TRBJ2-2
CSAREEQPTDTQYF	TRBV20-1	TRBJ2-3
CSVEEDRLGFSYEQYF	TRBV29-1	TRBJ2-7
CASSYRVNTGELFF	TRBV6-2/TRBV6-3	TRBJ2-2
CASSFRVFSTDTQYF	TRBV27	TRBJ2-3
CASSYSSLAGNEQFF	TRBV6-5	TRBJ2-1
CASSLLAGGTYEQYF	TRBV7-2	TRBJ2-7
CASSSPFGNEQFF	TRBV4-1	TRBJ2-1
CATSRDRGYNTGELFF	TRBV15	TRBJ2-2
CASSTSGTSSYEQYF	TRBV6-5	TRBJ2-7